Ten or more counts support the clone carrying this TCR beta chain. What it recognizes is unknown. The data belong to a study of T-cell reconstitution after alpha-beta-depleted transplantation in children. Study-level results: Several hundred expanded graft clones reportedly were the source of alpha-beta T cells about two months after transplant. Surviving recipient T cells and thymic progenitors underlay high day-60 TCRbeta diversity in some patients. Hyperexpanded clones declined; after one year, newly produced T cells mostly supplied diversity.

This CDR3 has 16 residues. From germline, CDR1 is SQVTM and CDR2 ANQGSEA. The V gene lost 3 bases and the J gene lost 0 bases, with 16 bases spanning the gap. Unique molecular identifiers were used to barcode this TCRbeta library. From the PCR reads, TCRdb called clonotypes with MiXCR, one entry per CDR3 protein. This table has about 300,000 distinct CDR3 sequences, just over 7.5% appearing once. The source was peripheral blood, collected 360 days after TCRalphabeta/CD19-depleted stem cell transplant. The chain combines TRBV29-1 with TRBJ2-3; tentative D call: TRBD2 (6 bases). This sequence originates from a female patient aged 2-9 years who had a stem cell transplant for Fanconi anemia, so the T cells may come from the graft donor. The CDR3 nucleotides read TGCAGCGTTGATCGTTGGAGTCTAGCGAGCACAGATACGCAGTATTTT. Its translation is CSVDRWSLASTDTQYF.